The clone carrying this TCR beta chain showed up just a few times. Its antigen is as yet unknown. Other nucleotide sequences from this sample produce the same CDR3. This entry is derived from a study of cytomegalovirus exposure and HLA in healthy donors. Study conclusions and caveats: In vitro checks showed that three CMV-associated chains really do target CMV antigens. Many donors shared some public TCRs, even though most TCR sequences were rare.

Germline-derived CDR1 and CDR2 are MDHEN and SYDVKM. The V and J ends lost 3 bases and 0 bases respectively, with 6 bases between them. CDR3 size: 14 residues. A multiplex PCR was run with 60 Vbeta primers and 13 Jbeta primers. Generated by immunoSEQ multiplex PCR, the TCRdb table keeps only in-frame clones and is missing some. The sample includes about 95,000 clones, around 84% of them seen just once. The TCR was taken from a woman in her thirties or forties in good health and CMV-seropositive. Input material: PBMCs. The genes are TRBV28 and TRBJ1-5; D is unclear. The chain's CDR3 is CASSFPYSNQPQHF. CDR3 bases: TGTGCCAGCAGTTTCCCTTATAGCAATCAGCCCCAGCATTTT. The entire variable domain, with the rest obtained from reference TRBV28 and TRBJ1-5, is as follows: DVKVTQSSRYLVKRTGEKVFLECVQDMDHENMFWYRQDPGLGLRLIYFSYDVKMKEKGDIPEGYSVSREKKERFSLILESASTNQTSMYLCASSFPYSNQPQHFGDGTRLSIL.